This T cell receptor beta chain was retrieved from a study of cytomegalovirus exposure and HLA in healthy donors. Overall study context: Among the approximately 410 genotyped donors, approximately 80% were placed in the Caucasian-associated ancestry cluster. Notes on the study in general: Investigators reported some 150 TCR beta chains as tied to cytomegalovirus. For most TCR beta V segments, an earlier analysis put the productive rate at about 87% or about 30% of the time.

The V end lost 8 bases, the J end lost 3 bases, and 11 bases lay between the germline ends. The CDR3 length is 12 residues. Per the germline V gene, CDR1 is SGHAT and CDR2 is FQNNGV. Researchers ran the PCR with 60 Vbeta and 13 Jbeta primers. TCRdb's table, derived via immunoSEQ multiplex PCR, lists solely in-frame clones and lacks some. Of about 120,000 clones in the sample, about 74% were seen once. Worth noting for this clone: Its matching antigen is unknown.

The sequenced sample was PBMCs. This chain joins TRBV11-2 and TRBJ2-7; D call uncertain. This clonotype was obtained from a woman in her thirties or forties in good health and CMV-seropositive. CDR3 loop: CASRSPGYEQYF. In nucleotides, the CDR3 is TGTGCCAGCCGCTCCCCGGGCTACGAGCAGTACTTC.